This TCR beta chain was found in a study of a mutant IDH1 vaccine in newly diagnosed glioma. Study at large: In some groups vaccination began 4-6 weeks post-radiotherapy; others received it with temozolomide. Visits V12 and V13 fell at weeks 35 and 47, respectively.

Trimming left V 6 bases short and J 3 bases short, with 15 bases between. Germline V gene lookup returns CDR1 PRHDT and CDR2 FYEKMQ (reference sequence). The CDR3 loop spans 15 amino acids. The time point was: week 35, safety follow-up. What each vaccine dose contained was 300 ug of mutant IDH1 20-mer peptide, accompanied by topical imiquimod. In weeks 1, 3, 5, 7, 11, 15, 19 and 23, patients were vaccinated. Worth noting for this clone: Its antigen remains unidentified.

Data came from immunoSEQ multiplex PCR; TCRdb stores just in-frame clones and leaves some out. The data hold roughly 51,000 clones, with around four fifths observed a single time. This chain links TRBV13 with TRBJ1-3, with no clear D. Sequenced material: PBMCs, taken from a glioma patient whose treatment included an IDH1 peptide vaccine. This clonotype originated in a man aged 35 to 55 with glioma. The DNA for the CDR3 is TGTGCCAGCAGGCCCGGTGTTCGCCTTGGAAACACCATATATTTT. This encodes CASRPGVRLGNTIYF.